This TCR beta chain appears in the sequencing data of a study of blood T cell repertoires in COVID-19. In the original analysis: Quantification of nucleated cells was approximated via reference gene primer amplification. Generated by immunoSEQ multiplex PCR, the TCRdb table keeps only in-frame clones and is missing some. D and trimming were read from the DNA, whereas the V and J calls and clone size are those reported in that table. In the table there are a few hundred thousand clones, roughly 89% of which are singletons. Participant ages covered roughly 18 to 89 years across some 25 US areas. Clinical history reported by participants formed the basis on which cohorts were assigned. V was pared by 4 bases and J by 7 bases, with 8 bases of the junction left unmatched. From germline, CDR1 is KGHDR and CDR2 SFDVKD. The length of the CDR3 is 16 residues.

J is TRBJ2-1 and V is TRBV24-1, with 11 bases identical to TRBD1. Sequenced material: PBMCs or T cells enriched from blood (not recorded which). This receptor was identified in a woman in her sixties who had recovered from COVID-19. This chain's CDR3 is CATSELGQGVGNEQFF. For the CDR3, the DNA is TGTGCCACCAGTGAACTGGGACAGGGGGTCGGGAATGAGCAGTTCTTC.